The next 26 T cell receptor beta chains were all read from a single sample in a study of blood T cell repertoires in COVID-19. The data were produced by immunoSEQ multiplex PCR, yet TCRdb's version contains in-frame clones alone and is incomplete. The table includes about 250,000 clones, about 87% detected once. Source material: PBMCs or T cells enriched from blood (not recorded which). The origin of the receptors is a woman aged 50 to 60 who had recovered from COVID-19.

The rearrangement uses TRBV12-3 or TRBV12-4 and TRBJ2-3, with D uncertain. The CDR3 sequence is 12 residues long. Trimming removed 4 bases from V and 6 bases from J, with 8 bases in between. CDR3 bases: TGTGCCAGCAGTTCGTTGAGGGATACGCAGTATTTT. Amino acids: CASSSLRDTQYF.

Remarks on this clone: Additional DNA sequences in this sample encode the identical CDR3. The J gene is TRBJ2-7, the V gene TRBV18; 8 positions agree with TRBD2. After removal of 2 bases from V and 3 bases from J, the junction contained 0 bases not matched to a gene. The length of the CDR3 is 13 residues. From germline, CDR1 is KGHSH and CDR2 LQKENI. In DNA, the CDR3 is TGTGCCAGCTCACCAACTAGCGGCTACGAGCAGTACTTC. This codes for CASSPTSGYEQYF.

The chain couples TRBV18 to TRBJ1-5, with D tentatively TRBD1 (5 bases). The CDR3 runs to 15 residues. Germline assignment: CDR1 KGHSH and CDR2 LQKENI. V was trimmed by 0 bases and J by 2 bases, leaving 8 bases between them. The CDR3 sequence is CASSPPRGGNQPQHF. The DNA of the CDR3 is TGTGCCAGCTCACCACCAAGGGGTGGCAATCAGCCCCAGCATTTT.

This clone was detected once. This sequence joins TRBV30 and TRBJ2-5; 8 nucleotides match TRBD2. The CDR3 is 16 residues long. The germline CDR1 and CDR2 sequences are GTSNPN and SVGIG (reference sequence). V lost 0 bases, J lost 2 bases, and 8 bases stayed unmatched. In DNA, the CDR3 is TGTGCCTGGAGTGTCCCCGTCACTAGCGGACAAGAGACCCAGTACTTC. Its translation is CAWSVPVTSGQETQYF.

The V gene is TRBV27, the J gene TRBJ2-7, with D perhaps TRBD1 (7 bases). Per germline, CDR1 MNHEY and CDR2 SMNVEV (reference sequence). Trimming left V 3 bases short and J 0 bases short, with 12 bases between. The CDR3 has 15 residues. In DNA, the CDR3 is TGTGCCAGCAGTTTTGCAGGGGGGCACTCCTACGAGCAGTACTTC. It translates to CASSFAGGHSYEQYF.

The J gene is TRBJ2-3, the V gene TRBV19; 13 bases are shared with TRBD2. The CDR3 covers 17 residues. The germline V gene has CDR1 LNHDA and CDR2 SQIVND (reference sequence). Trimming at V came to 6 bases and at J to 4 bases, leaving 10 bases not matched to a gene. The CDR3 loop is CASRLAGGPVFADTQYF. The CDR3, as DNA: TGTGCCAGTAGACTAGCGGGAGGGCCTGTATTCGCAGATACGCAGTATTTT.

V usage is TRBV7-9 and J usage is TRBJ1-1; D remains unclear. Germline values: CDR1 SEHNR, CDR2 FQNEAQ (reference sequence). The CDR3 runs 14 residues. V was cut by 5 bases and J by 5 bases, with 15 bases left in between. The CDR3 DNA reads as TGTGCCAGCAGCGTCGGACCTCCGGGGACTGAAGCTTTCTTT. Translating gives CASSVGPPGTEAFF.

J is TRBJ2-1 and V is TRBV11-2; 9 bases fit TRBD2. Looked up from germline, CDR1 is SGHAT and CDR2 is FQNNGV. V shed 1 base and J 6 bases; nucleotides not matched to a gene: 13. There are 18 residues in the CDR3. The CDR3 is CASSLGVSGSLALNEQFF. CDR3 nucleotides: TGTGCCAGCAGCTTAGGTGTTAGCGGGAGTTTAGCGCTCAATGAGCAGTTCTTC.

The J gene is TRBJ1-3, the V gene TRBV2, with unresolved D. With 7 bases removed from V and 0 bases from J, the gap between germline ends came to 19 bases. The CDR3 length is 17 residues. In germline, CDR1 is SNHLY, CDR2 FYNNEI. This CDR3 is CASTMNRGAPSGNTIYF. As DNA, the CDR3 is TGTGCCAGCACCATGAACCGGGGTGCCCCCTCTGGAAACACCATATATTTT. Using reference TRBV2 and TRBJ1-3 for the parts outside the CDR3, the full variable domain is EPEVTQTPSHQVTQMGQEVILRCVPISNHLYFYWYRQILGQKVEFLVSFYNNEISEKSEIFDDQFSVERPDGSNFTLKIRSTKLEDSAMYFCASTMNRGAPSGNTIYFGEGSWLTVV.

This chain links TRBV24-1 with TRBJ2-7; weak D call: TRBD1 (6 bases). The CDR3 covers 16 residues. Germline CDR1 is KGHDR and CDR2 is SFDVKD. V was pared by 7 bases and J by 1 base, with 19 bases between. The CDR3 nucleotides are TGTGCCACCAGATACCTTTGGACAGAGGGGTCCTACGAGCAGTACTTC. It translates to CATRYLWTEGSYEQYF.

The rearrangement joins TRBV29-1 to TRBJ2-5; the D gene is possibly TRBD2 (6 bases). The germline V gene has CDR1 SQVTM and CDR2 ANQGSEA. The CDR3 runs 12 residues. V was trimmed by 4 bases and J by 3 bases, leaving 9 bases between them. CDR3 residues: CSVAGEEETQYF. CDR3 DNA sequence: TGCAGCGTTGCCGGGGAGGAAGAGACCCAGTACTTC.

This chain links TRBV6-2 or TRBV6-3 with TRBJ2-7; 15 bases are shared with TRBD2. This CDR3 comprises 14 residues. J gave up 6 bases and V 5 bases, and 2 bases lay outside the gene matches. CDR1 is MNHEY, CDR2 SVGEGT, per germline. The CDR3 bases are TGTGCCAGCAGTGGGACTAGCGGGAGGTTCGAGCAGTACTTC. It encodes CASSGTSGRFEQYF.

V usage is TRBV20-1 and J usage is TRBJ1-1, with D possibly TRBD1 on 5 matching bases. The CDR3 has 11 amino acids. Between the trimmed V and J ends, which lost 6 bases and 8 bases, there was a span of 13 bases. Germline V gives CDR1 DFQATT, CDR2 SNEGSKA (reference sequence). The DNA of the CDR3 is TGCAGTGCCAGGGAAGGTCGCGAAGCTTTCTTT. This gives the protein CSAREGREAFF.

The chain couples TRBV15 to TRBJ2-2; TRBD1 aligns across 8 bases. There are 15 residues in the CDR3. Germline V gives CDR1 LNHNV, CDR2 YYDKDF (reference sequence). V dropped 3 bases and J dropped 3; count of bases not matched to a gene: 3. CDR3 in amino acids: CATSSGQGHTGELFF. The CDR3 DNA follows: TGTGCCACCAGCAGTGGACAGGGCCACACCGGGGAGCTGTTTTTT.

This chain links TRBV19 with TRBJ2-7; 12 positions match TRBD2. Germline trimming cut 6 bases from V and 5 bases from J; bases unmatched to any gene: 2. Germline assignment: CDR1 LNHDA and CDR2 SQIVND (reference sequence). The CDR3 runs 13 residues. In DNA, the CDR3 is TGTGCCAGTAGGAGACTAGCGGGAGACGAGCAGTACTTC. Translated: CASRRLAGDEQYF. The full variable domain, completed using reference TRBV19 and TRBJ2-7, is DGGITQSPKYLFRKEGQNVTLSCEQNLNHDAMYWYRQDPGQGLRLIYYSQIVNDFQKGDIAEGYSVSREKKESFPLTVTSAQKNPTAFYLCASRRLAGDEQYFGPGTRLTVT.

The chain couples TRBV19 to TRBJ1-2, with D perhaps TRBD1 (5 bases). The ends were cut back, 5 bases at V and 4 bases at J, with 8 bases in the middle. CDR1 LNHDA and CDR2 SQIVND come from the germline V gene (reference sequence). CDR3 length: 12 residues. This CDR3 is CASSAQVYGYTF. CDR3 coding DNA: TGTGCCAGTAGTGCACAGGTCTATGGCTACACCTTC.

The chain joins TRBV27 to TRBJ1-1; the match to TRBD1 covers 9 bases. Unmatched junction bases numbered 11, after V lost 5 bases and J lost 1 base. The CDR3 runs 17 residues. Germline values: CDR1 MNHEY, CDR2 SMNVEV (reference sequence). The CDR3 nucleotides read TGTGCCAGCAGTCCATTAAGGACAGGGGAGTGGAACACTGAAGCTTTCTTT. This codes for CASSPLRTGEWNTEAFF.

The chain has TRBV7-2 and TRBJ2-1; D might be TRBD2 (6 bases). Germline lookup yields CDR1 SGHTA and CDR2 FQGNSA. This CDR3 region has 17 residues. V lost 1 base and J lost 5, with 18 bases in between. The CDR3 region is CASSLVPLSSGDNEQFF. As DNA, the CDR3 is TGTGCCAGCAGCTTAGTTCCCCTAAGTAGCGGTGACAATGAGCAGTTCTTC.

The CDR3 nucleotides read TGTGCCAGCATGGGTCGACAGGGCACCGGGGAGCTGTTTTTT. Residues: CASMGRQGTGELFF. This chain connects TRBV6-5 to TRBJ2-2; TRBD1 matches 7 bases. The CDR3 length is 14 residues. V lost 7 bases, J lost 4 bases, and 6 bases stayed unmatched. CDR1 is MNHEY and CDR2 is SVGAGI in the germline V gene.

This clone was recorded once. CDR3 nucleotide sequence: TGTGCCAGCAGCCGGGGGGGACTAGCGGGACTGAGCTCCTACAATGAGCAGTTCTTC. Amino acid sequence: CASSRGGLAGLSSYNEQFF. The rearrangement links TRBV5-4 to TRBJ2-1, with 13 bases identical to TRBD2. With 4 bases clipped from V and 0 bases from J, the junction kept 10 bases outside the gene matches. CDR1 is SGHNT and CDR2 is YYREEE in the germline V gene (reference sequence). The length of the CDR3 is 19 residues.

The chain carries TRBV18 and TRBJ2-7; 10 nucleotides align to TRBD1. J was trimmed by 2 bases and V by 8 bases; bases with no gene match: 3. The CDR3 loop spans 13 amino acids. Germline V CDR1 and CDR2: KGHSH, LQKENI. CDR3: CASTGQGPYEQYF. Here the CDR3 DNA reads TGTGCCAGCACGGGACAGGGGCCCTACGAGCAGTACTTC.

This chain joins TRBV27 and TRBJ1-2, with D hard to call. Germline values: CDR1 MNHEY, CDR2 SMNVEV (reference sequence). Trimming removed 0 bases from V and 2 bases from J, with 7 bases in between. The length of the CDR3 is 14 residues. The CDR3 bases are TGTGCCAGCAGTTTATCGGCAGGAAACTATGGCTACACCTTC. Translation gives CASSLSAGNYGYTF.

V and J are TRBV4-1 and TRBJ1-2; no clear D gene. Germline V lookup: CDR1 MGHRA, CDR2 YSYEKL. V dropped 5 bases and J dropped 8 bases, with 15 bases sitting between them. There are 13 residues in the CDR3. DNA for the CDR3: TGCGCCAGCAGCAAAAGACTCCCGGTCGGCTACACCTTC. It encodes CASSKRLPVGYTF.

The CDR3 coding sequence is TGTGCCAGCAGTTCCCCCGGATGGGTAGCGGGAGGGTCTGGGGCCAACGTCCTGACTTTC. This encodes CASSSPGWVAGGSGANVLTF. The V and J genes are TRBV27 and TRBJ2-6; 11 nucleotides match TRBD2. Trimming took 4 bases from V and 1 from J; bases not matched to a gene: 12. Germline CDR1 is MNHEY and CDR2 is SMNVEV (reference sequence). This CDR3 spans 20 amino acids.

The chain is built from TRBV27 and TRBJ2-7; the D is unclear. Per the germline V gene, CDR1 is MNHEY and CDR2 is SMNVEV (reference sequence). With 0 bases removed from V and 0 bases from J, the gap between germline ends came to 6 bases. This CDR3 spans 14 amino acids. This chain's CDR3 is CASSLSPSSYEQYF. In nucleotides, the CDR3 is TGTGCCAGCAGTTTATCCCCGAGCTCCTACGAGCAGTACTTC.

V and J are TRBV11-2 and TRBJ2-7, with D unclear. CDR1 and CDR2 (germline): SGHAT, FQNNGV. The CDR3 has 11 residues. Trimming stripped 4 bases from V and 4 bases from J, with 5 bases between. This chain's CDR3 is CASSSPYEQYF. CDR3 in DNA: TGTGCCAGCAGCTCCCCGTACGAGCAGTACTTC.